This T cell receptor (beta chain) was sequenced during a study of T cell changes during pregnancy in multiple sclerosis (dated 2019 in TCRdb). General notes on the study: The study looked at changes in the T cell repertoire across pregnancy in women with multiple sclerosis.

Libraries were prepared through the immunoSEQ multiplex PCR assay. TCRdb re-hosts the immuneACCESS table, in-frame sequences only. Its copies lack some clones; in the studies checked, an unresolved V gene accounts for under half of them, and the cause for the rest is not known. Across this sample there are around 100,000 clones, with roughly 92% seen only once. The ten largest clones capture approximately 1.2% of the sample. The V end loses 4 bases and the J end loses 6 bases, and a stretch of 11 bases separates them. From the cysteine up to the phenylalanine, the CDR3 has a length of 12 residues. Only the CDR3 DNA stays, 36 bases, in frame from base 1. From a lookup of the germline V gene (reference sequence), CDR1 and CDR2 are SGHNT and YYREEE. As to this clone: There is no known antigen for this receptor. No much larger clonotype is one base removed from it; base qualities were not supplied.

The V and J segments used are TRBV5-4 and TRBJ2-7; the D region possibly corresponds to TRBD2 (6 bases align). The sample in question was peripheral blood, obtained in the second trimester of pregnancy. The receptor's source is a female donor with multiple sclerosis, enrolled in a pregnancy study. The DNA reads TGTGCCAGCAGCGCCGTCGGGGGCGAGCAGTACTTC. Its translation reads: CASSAVGGEQYF.